These 29 T cell receptor beta chains came from one sample sequenced in a study of T cells in Graves' hyperthyroidism and ophthalmopathy. Amplification yielded TCR beta CDR3 regions, with RNA transcripts as the source. A set of HTBI primers served as the primers for a first-round RT-PCR of the TCR CDR3. TCRdb redid the calling of the multiplex PCR reads with MiXCR, one entry per CDR3 protein. This sample yields about 560,000 distinct CDR3 sequences, of which 12% to 15% are seen a single time; roughly 14% belongs to the top ten. Sequencing was performed on blood. The receptors derive from a woman between 40 and 50 years old with Graves' hyperthyroidism.

The table lists this clonotype with many counts. The rearrangement links TRBV12-3 or TRBV12-4 to TRBJ2-7, with no clear D. V gave up 8 bases and J gave up 2 bases, with 16 bases separating them. The CDR3 has 14 amino acids. CDR3 sequence: CASGESSATYEQYF. DNA of the CDR3: TGTGCCAGCGGAGAGAGCAGCGCGACCTACGAGCAGTACTTC.

In its sample, this clonotype was seen many times. The junction differs from germline at one of its ends, possibly a read error. The chain is built from TRBV5-1 and TRBJ2-2, with D perhaps assigned TRBD1 or TRBD2 (5 bases each). CDR3 length equals 13 residues. CDR1 and CDR2 from the germline V gene are SGHRS and YFSETQ. The CDR3 nucleotides are TGTGCCAGCAGCCGAGGGGACACCGGGGAGCTGTTTTTT. It yields the protein CASSRGDTGELFF.

Regarding this clonotype: A much larger clone sits a single nucleotide away, making a read error possible. The chain has TRBV3-1 and TRBJ2-1; 11 nucleotides line up with TRBD2. The CDR3 runs 18 residues. Germline CDR1 LGHDT, CDR2 YNNKEL (reference sequence). CDR3 bases: TGTGCCAGCAGCCAAGCAGGCGTCACTAGCGGGGGCTACAATGAGCAGCTCTTC. This translates into CASSQAGVTSGGYNEQLF.

This clonotype was counted only a few times. The chain couples TRBV20-1 to TRBJ2-3; TRBD2 matches 8 bases. CDR1 is DFQATT and CDR2 is SNEGSKA in the germline V gene (reference sequence). This CDR3 is built from 15 residues. The V gene end was trimmed by 3 bases and the J gene end by 2 bases; junction bases not matched to a gene: 7. The CDR3 bases are TGCAGTGCTAGCCCTACTAGCGGAGTCACAGATACGCAGTATTTT. Protein: CSASPTSGVTDTQYF.

The genes are TRBV20-1 and TRBJ1-1; TRBD1 might be the D (5 bases). From germline, CDR1 is DFQATT and CDR2 SNEGSKA (reference sequence). The CDR3 is made up of 14 amino acids. V was clipped by 0 bases and J by 4 bases, with 12 bases between them. The CDR3 sequence is CSARDGTGSTEAFF. CDR3 nucleotides: TGCAGTGCTAGAGATGGAACAGGTAGCACTGAAGCTTTCTTT.

The chain recombines TRBV28 with TRBJ2-7; TRBD2 matches at 7 bases. Looked up from germline, CDR1 is MDHEN and CDR2 is SYDVKM. V lost 5 bases and J lost 5; bases outside the gene matches: 12. The CDR3 is 15 amino acids. DNA for the CDR3: TGTGCCAGCAGTCCCGCTGGGAGGGGAGGCCACGAGCAGTACTTC. This sequence encodes CASSPAGRGGHEQYF.

This clonotype has at least ten counts. The rearrangement joins TRBV19 to TRBJ1-5; possibly TRBD1 for D (6 bases). The germline V gene has CDR1 LNHDA and CDR2 SQIVND (reference sequence). Deletions cut 3 bases from V and 6 bases from J, with 15 bases between. The CDR3 contains 15 residues. The DNA for the CDR3 is TGTGCCAGTAGTATTCCGGGGTCAGGGGTTCAGCCCCAGCATTTT. Translation: CASSIPGSGVQPQHF.

This clonotype was found many times. The CDR3 DNA reads as TGTGCCAGCAGTTTATTCCAGGGGAATGAAAAACTGTTTTTT. This translates into CASSLFQGNEKLFF. J is TRBJ1-4 and V is TRBV28; D may be TRBD1 (6 bases). V was pared by 1 base and J by 5 bases, with 8 bases between. The CDR3 has 14 residues. CDR1 and CDR2 (germline): MDHEN, SYDVKM.

Only a few counts were recorded for this clonotype. This rearrangement joins TRBV6-5 to TRBJ2-3; 8 bases align to TRBD1. The V gene end was trimmed by 2 bases and the J gene end by 0 bases; junction bases not matched to a gene: 1. Looked up from germline, CDR1 is MNHEY and CDR2 is SVGAGI. The CDR3 contains 15 residues. The CDR3, as DNA: TGTGCCAGCAGTTACCAGGGGGCTAGCACAGATACGCAGTATTTT. Protein: CASSYQGASTDTQYF.

This clonotype was observed at least ten times. The chain couples TRBV12-5 to TRBJ1-1; unclear D gene. The CDR3 sequence is 12 residues long. Germline assignment: CDR1 LGHNT and CDR2 FRNRAP. Trimming shortened V by 1 base and J by 6 bases, and 6 bases separated the two germline ends. The CDR3, as DNA: TGTGCTAGTGGTTTGGCCCCCTCTGAAGCTTTCTTT. It is translated as CASGLAPSEAFF.

This clonotype appeared a few times. The chain uses TRBV6-5 and TRBJ1-3; no firm D call. The CDR3 consists of 16 residues. Trimming cost V 0 bases and J 0 bases, with 9 bases left between them. Germline V lookup: CDR1 MNHEY, CDR2 SVGAGI. Written as DNA, the CDR3 is TGTGCCAGCAGTTACTCGAGAACAAACTCTGGAAACACCATATATTTT. Protein product: CASSYSRTNSGNTIYF.

This clonotype appeared many times. This sequence joins TRBV20-1 and TRBJ1-1; a weak D match, TRBD1 (5 bases). Per germline, CDR1 DFQATT and CDR2 SNEGSKA (reference sequence). Trimming took 2 bases from V and 2 from J, leaving 18 bases between them. This CDR3 has 16 residues. CDR3 sequence (DNA): TGCAGTGCTAGATCTTCGGACCTGGGACTTAACACTGAAGCTTTCTTT. Translation: CSARSSDLGLNTEAFF.

Ten or more counts support this clonotype. The chain has TRBV12-3 or TRBV12-4 and TRBJ2-1, with a tentative D call TRBD2 (6 bases). Trimming removed 5 bases at V and 6 bases at J, with 14 bases between. This CDR3 comprises 14 residues. As DNA, the CDR3 is TGTGCCAGCAGTACGGGAGATCGTTTCAATGAGCAGTTCTTC. Translating it yields CASSTGDRFNEQFF.

This clonotype showed up many times. This chain connects TRBV28 to TRBJ2-2; D remains ambiguous. Trimming removed 10 bases at V and 3 bases at J, with 9 bases between. This CDR3 is built from 12 residues. The V gene's germline CDR1 is MDHEN and CDR2 SYDVKM. CDR3 in amino acids: CATEPHTGELFF. In DNA, the CDR3 is TGTGCCACAGAGCCACACACCGGGGAGCTGTTTTTT.

This clonotype was counted at least ten times. J is TRBJ1-2 and V is TRBV4-1, with D unresolved. V was clipped by 0 bases and J by 4 bases, with 12 bases between them. Germline V gene data show CDR1 as MGHRA and CDR2 as YSYEKL. The CDR3 extends over 15 amino acids. The CDR3 bases are TGCGCCAGCAGCCAAGAGGGCCGGATAACCTATGGCTACACCTTC. Translated, it gives CASSQEGRITYGYTF.

This clonotype was observed a few times. The CDR3 loop reads CASSLEGRDPDRNEQFF. The DNA for the CDR3 is TGTGCCAGCAGCTTAGAGGGGCGGGACCCCGATCGGAATGAGCAGTTCTTC. The chain combines TRBV11-2 with TRBJ2-1, with D possibly matching TRBD2 (6 bases). Trimming shortened V by 0 bases and J by 7 bases, and 19 bases separated the two germline ends. Germline lookup yields CDR1 SGHAT and CDR2 FQNNGV. The CDR3 has 17 amino acids.

This sequence joins TRBV25-1 and TRBJ2-7, with D perhaps matching TRBD1 or TRBD2 (6 bases each). Trimming shortened V by 6 bases and J by 2 bases, and 14 bases separated the two germline ends. The CDR3 extends over 14 amino acids. Germline loops: CDR1 MGHDK, CDR2 SYGVNS. The CDR3 loop is CASRNRDFPYEQYF. CDR3 coding DNA: TGTGCCAGCAGAAACAGGGACTTTCCCTACGAGCAGTACTTC.

This clonotype was observed at least ten times. V gene TRBV7-3 combines with J gene TRBJ2-7; either TRBD1 or TRBD2 may fit D (5 bases each). The V gene's germline CDR1 is SGHTA and CDR2 FQGTGA. The CDR3 extends over 13 amino acids. V was clipped by 5 bases and J by 0 bases, with 8 bases between them. Here the CDR3 reads CASSMGPSYEQYF. DNA for the CDR3: TGTGCCAGCAGCATGGGACCCTCCTACGAGCAGTACTTC.

The sample holds many counts of this clonotype. V gene TRBV5-1 combines with J gene TRBJ2-7, with D possibly being TRBD1 (6 bases). V was shortened by 0 bases and J by 1 base, with 11 bases between the two germline ends. CDR3 length equals 15 residues. Looked up from germline, CDR1 is SGHRS and CDR2 is YFSETQ. The chain's CDR3 is CASSLDWGQSYEQYF. CDR3 coding DNA: TGCGCCAGCAGCTTGGATTGGGGGCAGTCCTACGAGCAGTACTTC.

The chain couples TRBV30 to TRBJ2-3; 9 bases agree with TRBD2. This CDR3 is built from 14 residues. J was trimmed by 2 bases and V by 3 bases; bases with no gene match: 3. Germline loops: CDR1 GTSNPN, CDR2 SVGIG (reference sequence). The CDR3 DNA is TGTGCCTGGAGAGCGGGAGGAAACACAGATACGCAGTATTTT. Amino acid sequence: CAWRAGGNTDTQYF.

This clonotype was detected many times. The chain joins TRBV2 to TRBJ2-5, with 10 bases identical to TRBD2. Germline CDR1 and CDR2: SNHLY and FYNNEI. J was trimmed by 5 bases and V by 2 bases; bases with no gene match: 8. The CDR3 has 16 residues. This CDR3 reads CASSERPSGSEETQYF. As DNA, the CDR3 is TGTGCCAGCAGTGAAAGGCCTAGCGGGAGTGAGGAGACCCAGTACTTC.

This clonotype was counted ten times or more. The chain combines TRBV18 with TRBJ1-5, with D perhaps TRBD1 (5 bases). The CDR3 consists of 13 residues. V lost 6 bases and J lost 4, with 10 bases in between. CDR1 and CDR2 (germline): KGHSH, LQKENI. CDR3 in amino acids: CASSQDKNQPQHF. CDR3 coding DNA: TGTGCCAGCTCCCAGGACAAGAATCAGCCCCAGCATTTT.

This clonotype was recorded at least ten times. V is TRBV11-1 and J is TRBJ2-7; D is tentatively TRBD1 or TRBD2 (5 bases each). Trimming cost V 2 bases and J 5 bases, with 19 bases left between them. The CDR3 is 16 amino acids. Germline loops: CDR1 SGHAT, CDR2 FQDESV (reference sequence). CDR3 loop: CASSLNGAAGTNEQYF. DNA for the CDR3: TGTGCCAGCAGCTTAAATGGAGCGGCAGGGACGAACGAGCAGTACTTC.

This clonotype was counted many times. The chain has TRBV3-1 and TRBJ2-1, with a weak D call TRBD2 (5 bases). The length of the CDR3 is 12 residues. Germline values: CDR1 LGHDT, CDR2 YNNKEL (reference sequence). The CDR3 DNA reads TGTGCGGCGGGTAGGGACTACAATGAGCAGTTCTTC. Translated, it gives CAAGRDYNEQFF.

CDR3 sequence: CASSLSAPGSYEQYF. The CDR3 DNA follows: TGTGCCAGCAGCTTATCCGCGCCGGGCTCCTACGAGCAGTACTTC. V gene TRBV7-6 combines with J gene TRBJ2-7, with unresolved D. This CDR3 contains 15 residues. With 2 bases removed from V and 0 bases from J, the gap between germline ends came to 11 bases. The germline CDR1 and CDR2 sequences are SGHVS and FNYEAQ. Filled out from reference TRBV7-6 and TRBJ2-7, the complete variable domain reads GAGVSQSPRYKVTKRGQDVALRCDPISGHVSLYWYRQALGQGPEFLTYFNYEAQQDKSGLPNDRFSAERPEGSISTLTIQRTEQRDSAMYRCASSLSAPGSYEQYFGPGTRLTVT.

This clonotype has at least ten counts. The chain links TRBV27 to TRBJ1-2; D not certain. Germline CDR1 and CDR2: MNHEY and SMNVEV (reference sequence). V was trimmed by 0 bases and J by 5 bases, leaving 16 bases between them. The CDR3 is made up of 16 amino acids. The CDR3 spells CASSLSMAPRGYGYTF. CDR3 bases: TGTGCCAGCAGTTTATCGATGGCGCCTCGGGGATATGGCTACACCTTC.

The sample holds many counts of this clonotype. CDR3 sequence reads: CASSSDRGSYNEQFF. The CDR3, as DNA: TGTGCCAGCAGCAGCGACAGGGGCTCCTACAATGAGCAGTTCTTC. The V and J genes are TRBV7-2 and TRBJ2-1; 8 bases align to TRBD1. The CDR3 runs 15 residues. The germline V gene encodes CDR1 SGHTA and CDR2 FQGNSA. The J segment lost 0 bases and the V segment lost 5 bases, leaving 3 bases of the junction unmatched.

V and J are TRBV15 and TRBJ1-2; D gene uncertain. Germline lookup yields CDR1 LNHNV and CDR2 YYDKDF (reference sequence). V was clipped by 0 bases and J by 2 bases, with 10 bases between them. This CDR3 is 15 amino acids long. The CDR3 nucleotides are TGTGCCACCAGCAGAGATTTAGGCAGAAACTATGGCTACACCTTC. It yields the protein CATSRDLGRNYGYTF.

With regard to this clonotype: One junction end disagrees with the germline gene, perhaps due to a read error. The V call is TRBV5-5, the J call TRBJ2-3, with D hard to call. The germline CDR1 and CDR2 sequences are SGHKS and YYEKEE (reference sequence). The CDR3 is 11 residues long. The CDR3 DNA reads as TGTGCCAGCAGCCCCTTGGATACGCGGTATTTT. This gives the protein CASSPLDTRYF.